These 17 T cell receptor beta chains were sequenced from one sample in a study of tumor-infiltrating lymphocytes in primary liver carcinoma. Reverse transcription of roughly 0.45 ug total RNA with a constant-region primer produced TCR beta cDNA. TCR beta libraries came from three nested multiplex PCR rounds using slightly modified ARM-PCR. The study ran its first two PCR rounds for nine to ten cycles each, using TRBV1-TRBV30 forward primers and a C-beta reverse primer. In TCRdb, the multiplex PCR reads were re-called with MiXCR into one record per CDR3 protein. Of hundreds of thousands of distinct CDR3 sequences listed, more than 55% are singletons. Blood RNA was derived from unsorted whole blood, and germline DNA was extracted too. What was sequenced was peripheral blood. These receptors came from a young woman with primary liver carcinoma and hepatitis B virus infection.

This clonotype came up a few times. The chain uses TRBV5-5 and TRBJ1-4; D is unresolved. CDR1 and CDR2 from the germline V gene are SGHKS and YYEKEE (reference sequence). V gave up 0 bases and J gave up 7 bases, with 10 bases separating them. This CDR3 is built from 14 residues. The CDR3 nucleotides are TGTGCCAGCAGCTTGGGGCAGCGGAGTGAAAAACTGTTTTTT. Residues: CASSLGQRSEKLFF.

The chain has TRBV2 and TRBJ2-5; the D is unclear. The last part of the DNA fits TRBJ2-7 better; the J call may be wrong. Germline lookup yields CDR1 SNHLY and CDR2 FYNNEI. CDR3 length: 15 residues. CDR3 sequence (DNA): TGTGCCAGCAGTGTCCGGAACGGCCCCCCCTACGAGCAGTACTTC. This encodes CASSVRNGPPYEQYF.

The chain couples TRBV4-1 to TRBJ2-5; a weak D match, TRBD2 (5 bases). CDR3 length: 15 amino acids. V lost 3 bases, J lost 1 base, and 12 bases lay in between. Germline loops: CDR1 MGHRA, CDR2 YSYEKL. CDR3 region: CASSQPRTLQETQYF. For the CDR3, the DNA is TGCGCCAGCAGCCAGCCGCGGACTCTCCAAGAGACCCAGTACTTC.

The chain combines TRBV12-3 or TRBV12-4 with TRBJ2-2; 7 positions match TRBD2. V dropped 4 bases and J dropped 1; count of bases not matched to a gene: 6. CDR3 length: 16 residues. The DNA for the CDR3 is TGTGCCAGCAGTTCGCGGGAGAAGTGGAACACCGGGGAGCTGTTTTTT. Its protein is CASSSREKWNTGELFF.

This clonotype was seen a single time. The junction does not match germline at one end; this may be a read error. The chain combines TRBV11-2 with TRBJ2-3; D could derive from TRBD1 or TRBD2 (6 bases each). The CDR3 extends over 16 amino acids. The germline gives CDR1 SGHAT, CDR2 FQNNGV. The CDR3 sequence: CASNLRGALSADTQYF. The DNA for the CDR3 is TGTGCCAGCAACTTAAGGGGGGCCCTTAGCGCAGATACGCAGTATTTT.

This clonotype was recorded at least ten times. This chain uses TRBV11-2 with TRBJ2-1; D is unresolved. CDR3 length: 13 residues. V was cut by 3 bases and J by 9 bases, with 12 bases left in between. From germline, CDR1 is SGHAT and CDR2 FQNNGV. CDR3 nucleotide sequence: TGTGCCAGCAGCTTGGATTCTCGATCTGAGCAGTTCTTC. It specifies CASSLDSRSEQFF.

This clonotype was seen just once. The V and J genes are TRBV28 and TRBJ2-7; the D gene could be TRBD1 or TRBD2 (5 bases each). In germline, CDR1 is MDHEN, CDR2 SYDVKM. The CDR3 covers 15 residues. V lost 6 bases and J lost 5, with 20 bases in between. This chain's CDR3 is CASSSQWGRADEQYF. The CDR3 nucleotides are TGTGCCAGCAGCTCCCAGTGGGGACGGGCGGACGAGCAGTACTTC.

Regarding this clonotype: The conserved closing phenylalanine or tryptophan is absent in this CDR3, likely reflecting a read error. Because the CDR3's place on the DNA is in doubt, the DNA is left out and the CDR3 is given as listed by TCRdb. The gene calls are TRBV10-3 and TRBJ2-2. In germline, CDR1 is ENHRY, CDR2 SYGVKD. The CDR3 spans 15 amino acids, including both terminal residues. The CDR3 here is CAISEATALTGELFL.

V usage is TRBV4-1 and J usage is TRBJ1-2; D is ambiguous. CDR1 MGHRA and CDR2 YSYEKL come from the germline V gene. This CDR3 contains 16 residues. V was clipped by 0 bases and J by 5 bases, with 16 bases between them. The CDR3 is CASSQEAFAPGYGYTF. CDR3 in DNA: TGCGCCAGCAGCCAAGAAGCCTTCGCGCCAGGTTATGGCTACACCTTC.

To note about this clonotype: This may stem from a read error, because a much larger clone lies one nucleotide away. The chain couples TRBV29-1 to TRBJ2-3; 12 bases map to TRBD2. CDR1 is SQVTM, CDR2 ANQGSEA, per germline. The CDR3 length is 15 residues. In nucleotides, the CDR3 is TGCAGCGTTGTGGGACTAGCGGGTAGCACAGATACGAAGTATTTT. Amino acid sequence: CSVVGLAGSTDTKYF.

In the case of this clonotype: The junction differs from germline at one of its ends, possibly a read error. The genes are TRBV11-2 and TRBJ2-1; 11 bases are a match to TRBD2. Germline lookup yields CDR1 SGHAT and CDR2 FQNNGV. CDR3 length: 16 residues. CDR3 bases: TGTACCAGCAGCACCTCTCTAGCGGGAGGATACAATGAGCGGCTCTTC. Its protein is CTSSTSLAGGYNERLF.

Of note for this clonotype: A junction end diverges from the germline sequence, so it may reflect a read error. The chain has TRBV13 and TRBJ1-1, with D possibly TRBD1 on 5 matching bases. Germline loops: CDR1 PRHDT, CDR2 FYEKMQ (reference sequence). There are 14 residues in the CDR3. Written as DNA, the CDR3 is TGTGCCAGCAGGGGGGAAGGGATGAACACTGAAGCTTCCTTT. Translation gives CASRGEGMNTEASF. The whole variable domain, remainder taken from reference TRBV13 and TRBJ1-1, is AAGVIQSPRHLIKEKRETATLKCYPIPRHDTVYWYQQGPGQDPQFLISFYEKMQSDKGSIPDRFSAQQFSDYHSELNMSSLELGDSALYFCASRGEGMNTEASFGQGTRLTVV.

About this clonotype: The junction does not match germline at one end; this may be a read error. The chain joins TRBV4-1 to TRBJ2-1; D is unclear. The CDR3 extends over 13 amino acids. CDR1 MGHRA and CDR2 YSYEKL come from the germline V gene. For the CDR3, the DNA is TGCGCCGGCAGCCAAGATTACTACAATGAGCAGTTCTTC. Its translation is CAGSQDYYNEQFF.

This chain links TRBV12-3 or TRBV12-4 with TRBJ2-2, with D unclear. The V and J ends lost 6 bases and 7 bases respectively, with 21 bases between them. The CDR3 length is 16 residues. Here the CDR3 reads CASSPLQESTRGELFF. The CDR3 DNA follows: TGTGCCAGCAGCCCTCTACAAGAATCCACCCGCGGGGAGCTGTTTTTT.

This clonotype has just a few counts. The chain carries TRBV10-3 and TRBJ2-5; either TRBD1 or TRBD2 may fit D (5 bases each). This CDR3 region has 13 residues. The germline gives CDR1 ENHRY, CDR2 SYGVKD. V dropped 6 bases and J dropped 4 bases, with 12 bases sitting between them. CDR3 amino acids: CAISPRDGETQYF. CDR3 nucleotides: TGTGCCATCAGCCCCCGGGACGGAGAGACCCAGTACTTC.

The chain recombines TRBV6-6 with TRBJ2-7; D remains ambiguous. The CDR3 totals 14 residues. Trimming removed 2 bases from V and 2 bases from J, with 10 bases in between. The V gene's germline CDR1 is MNHNY and CDR2 SVGAGI (reference sequence). The CDR3 is CASSYIPETYEQYF. The DNA for the CDR3 is TGTGCCAGCAGTTACATCCCGGAAACCTACGAGCAGTACTTC.

Regarding this clonotype: A much more abundant neighbour one base away suggests this may be a read error. This chain uses TRBV4-3 with TRBJ2-7, with 8 bases lining up with TRBD1. CDR3 size: 14 residues. With V trimmed by 0 bases and J by 8 bases, 6 bases remained unmatched. From germline, CDR1 is LGHNA and CDR2 YSLEER. The CDR3, as DNA: TGCGCCAGCAGCCAAGACCAGGGGGCCTCCAAGCAGTACTTC. It encodes CASSQDQGASKQYF.